The 27 T cell receptor beta chains presented below share a single source sample, sequenced in a study of blood T cells in healthy people across ages. Through a sample-barcoded 5' primer and a J-beta primer mix, a second PCR was run for roughly 7 to 11 cycles. TCRdb re-analysed the 5' RACE reads in MiXCR, keeping a single row per CDR3 protein. The sample consists of about 650,000 distinct CDR3 sequences, roughly 32% of them appearing once. The sample consisted of blood. The source is a woman older than 75 in good health.

Comments on this clonotype: Being one base from a much bigger clone, this may be a read error. The chain recombines TRBV15 with TRBJ2-3; the match to TRBD2 covers 7 bases. After removal of 5 bases from V and 7 bases from J, the junction contained 6 bases not matched to a gene. Germline V gene sequence: CDR1 LNHNV, CDR2 YYDKDF (reference sequence). The CDR3 consists of 13 residues. For the CDR3, the DNA is TGTGCCACCAGCCGTCGGGGGGTATATACGCAGTATTTT. Amino acids: CATSRRGVYTQYF.

This clonotype was seen many times. This CDR3 is CASRLSGGSSYNEQFF. CDR3 DNA sequence: TGTGCCAGCAGGCTAAGCGGGGGGTCCTCCTACAATGAGCAGTTCTTC. The chain combines TRBV12-3 or TRBV12-4 with TRBJ2-1, with 9 bases that match TRBD2. The CDR3 length is 16 residues. The ends lost 6 bases at V and 0 bases at J; junction bases unmatched: 6.

This clonotype occurred many times. CDR3 region: CASSLPGSGGRNTQYF. The CDR3 DNA reads as TGTGCCAGCAGCCTCCCGGGAAGCGGGGGCAGGAATACGCAGTATTTT. The chain links TRBV11-2 to TRBJ2-3, with TRBD2 matching over 8 bases. The CDR3 has 16 amino acids. Germline V gene data show CDR1 as SGHAT and CDR2 as FQNNGV. With V trimmed by 5 bases and J by 7 bases, 14 bases remained unmatched.

A remark on this clonotype: A much larger clone is a single base away; this may be a read error. The chain couples TRBV11-2 to TRBJ2-3; the match to TRBD2 covers 11 bases. Trimming cost V 3 bases and J 0 bases; bases outside gene matches: 5. The CDR3 is 17 amino acids. Germline V gene sequence: CDR1 SGHAT, CDR2 FQNNGV. The CDR3: CASSFLAGGSSTDTQYF. CDR3 bases: TGTGCCAGCAGCTTCCTAGCGGGGGGATCTAGCACAGATACGCAGTATTTT.

This sequence joins TRBV7-2 and TRBJ1-5; no firm D call. CDR1 is SGHTA, CDR2 FQGNSA, per germline. CDR3 length: 14 amino acids. The V gene lost 1 base and the J gene lost 2 bases, with 6 bases spanning the gap. The CDR3 here is CASSLDSRNQPQHF. CDR3 nucleotides: TGTGCCAGCAGCTTAGACAGCCGCAATCAGCCCCAGCATTTT. Drawing the rest from reference TRBV7-2 and TRBJ1-5, the complete variable domain is GAGVSQSPSNKVTEKGKDVELRCDPISGHTALYWYRQSLGQGLEFLIYFQGNSAPDKSGLPSDRFSAERTGGSVSTLTIQRTQQEDSAVYLCASSLDSRNQPQHFGDGTRLSIL.

Of note for this clonotype: A junction boundary mismatches the germline segment, possibly from a read error. The V call is TRBV5-1, the J call TRBJ2-5; 7 nucleotides agree with TRBD1. Germline V gives CDR1 SGHRS, CDR2 YFSETQ. The CDR3 is 14 residues long. This CDR3 is CAGSDRARGETQYF. The CDR3 coding sequence is TGCGCCGGCAGCGACAGGGCCCGGGGAGAGACCCAGTACTTC.

A word on this clonotype: A single base separates this from a much larger clone, so it may be a read error. The V and J genes are TRBV9 and TRBJ2-1; 7 bases map to TRBD1. The DNA end favors TRBJ2-7, so the J call may be wrong. This CDR3 has 15 residues. The germline V gene encodes CDR1 SGDLS and CDR2 YYNGEE. CDR3 bases: TGTGCCAGCAGCTGGACAGGCAGCTCCTACAATGAGCAGTACTTC. It specifies CASSWTGSSYNEQYF.

V and J are TRBV20-1 and TRBJ2-7; 9 positions match TRBD2. V shed 1 base, J shed 7 bases, and the junction held 11 bases outside the gene matches. The V gene's germline CDR1 is DFQATT and CDR2 SNEGSKA (reference sequence). The CDR3 is 15 amino acids. The DNA for the CDR3 is TGCAGTGCTAGAGCTGGCGGGGGGGCCCGCAATGAGCAGTACTTC. Translation: CSARAGGGARNEQYF.

This clonotype occurred many times. This chain uses TRBV9 with TRBJ2-7, with D tentatively TRBD1 or TRBD2 (7 bases each). CDR1 is SGDLS, CDR2 YYNGEE, per germline. V lost 8 bases, J lost 4 bases, and 22 bases lay in between. The CDR3 loop spans 15 amino acids. The CDR3 coding sequence is TGTGCCAGTACTCCAGGGAGGGGGCAGCCTTACGAGCAGTACTTC. It specifies CASTPGRGQPYEQYF.

The table lists this clonotype with many counts. The chain has TRBV5-1 and TRBJ2-3; perhaps TRBD2 as D (5 bases). The CDR3 consists of 14 residues. V lost 4 bases to trimming and J lost 2 bases, with 11 bases between them. Germline lookup yields CDR1 SGHRS and CDR2 YFSETQ. The CDR3 here is CASSTRVDTDTQYF. DNA of the CDR3: TGCGCCAGCAGCACGAGGGTCGACACAGATACGCAGTATTTT.

The chain joins TRBV7-8 to TRBJ2-7, with D unclear. This CDR3 region has 13 residues. Germline CDR1 SGHVS, CDR2 FQNEAQ. Between the trimmed V and J ends, which lost 4 bases and 7 bases, there was a span of 14 bases. The CDR3 DNA follows: TGTGCCAGCAGCTCCACCCTACCCGGGGAGCAGTACTTC. It codes for CASSSTLPGEQYF.

This clonotype was counted many times. The rearrangement uses TRBV6-1 and TRBJ2-1, with D perhaps TRBD1 (5 bases). CDR1 and CDR2 from the germline V gene are MNHNS and SASEGT. Trimming stripped 2 bases from V and 15 bases from J, with 14 bases between. CDR3 size: 12 residues. The DNA of the CDR3 is TGTGCCAGCAGTGAAATGGAGCGCCAGGGGTTCTTC. Its protein is CASSEMERQGFF.

This clonotype has more than one count but fewer than ten. The chain recombines TRBV10-3 with TRBJ1-1; D is unresolved. The CDR3 runs to 14 residues. The germline V gene has CDR1 ENHRY and CDR2 SYGVKD. Trimming removed 2 bases at V and 7 bases at J, with 14 bases between. This CDR3 is CAISELRENSEAFF. For the CDR3, the DNA is TGTGCCATCAGTGAGCTTAGGGAGAATAGTGAAGCTTTCTTT.

This clonotype came up a few times. The junction differs from germline at one of its ends, possibly a read error. V is TRBV24-1 and J is TRBJ2-3, with a tentative D call TRBD1 (5 bases). This CDR3 has 14 amino acids. Germline V gene lookup returns CDR1 KGHDR and CDR2 SFDVKD. CDR3 residues: CTTSETGTGDTQYF. The CDR3, as DNA: TGTACCACCAGTGAAACAGGTACGGGAGATACGCAGTATTTT.

This sequence joins TRBV20-1 and TRBJ2-3; the match to TRBD2 covers 8 bases. CDR3 size: 17 residues. From germline, CDR1 is DFQATT and CDR2 SNEGSKA (reference sequence). V lost 0 bases, J lost 6 bases, and 14 bases stayed unmatched. The CDR3 sequence is CSARDYRSGGASDTQYF. The DNA of the CDR3 is TGCAGTGCTAGAGATTATCGATCCGGGGGGGCCTCCGATACGCAGTATTTT.

This clonotype was seen a few times. V usage is TRBV6-2 or TRBV6-3 and J usage is TRBJ1-2, with 9 bases identical to TRBD1. The V gene end was trimmed by 8 bases and the J gene end by 4 bases; junction bases not matched to a gene: 5. Germline values: CDR1 MNHEY, CDR2 SVGEGT. The CDR3 length is 13 residues. The CDR3 region is CASGGTGTYGYTF. The CDR3 region has the DNA TGTGCCAGCGGAGGGACAGGGACCTATGGCTACACCTTC.

On this clonotype: A much larger clone differs from this one at a single base, so this may be a read error. The chain employs TRBV10-3 and TRBJ2-5, with 15 bases fitting TRBD2. CDR1 and CDR2 (germline): ENHRY, SYGVKD. With V trimmed by 6 bases and J by 11 bases, 10 bases remained unmatched. This CDR3 region has 15 residues. The CDR3 spells CAIRGLAGGKDEQYF. CDR3 in DNA: TGTGCCATCAGGGGACTAGCGGGGGGAAAGGATGAGCAGTACTTC.

This clonotype was picked up a small number of times. The chain employs TRBV25-1 and TRBJ1-2; 8 nucleotides line up with TRBD1. The CDR3 contains 15 residues. In germline, CDR1 is MGHDK, CDR2 SYGVNS. The trim removed 3 bases at V and 4 bases at J, leaving 7 bases unmatched. The CDR3 DNA is TGTGCCAGCAGTGATCCTAAGACAGGGGCCTATGGCTACACCTTC. Its protein is CASSDPKTGAYGYTF.

The table lists this clonotype with a few counts. This chain connects TRBV20-1 to TRBJ1-4; D is ambiguous. The CDR3 sequence is 12 residues long. CDR1 DFQATT and CDR2 SNEGSKA come from the germline V gene (reference sequence). V shed 2 bases and J shed 12 bases, with 13 bases lying between them. The CDR3 sequence is CSARFPGEELFF. For the CDR3, the DNA is TGCAGTGCTAGATTCCCGGGCGAAGAACTGTTTTTT.

This clonotype was seen at least ten times. The chain couples TRBV6-6 to TRBJ1-1; the D gene is possibly TRBD1 (6 bases). Germline-derived CDR1 and CDR2 are MNHNY and SVGAGI (reference sequence). There are 13 residues in the CDR3. Between the trimmed V and J ends, which lost 3 bases and 6 bases, there was a span of 11 bases. The CDR3 DNA is TGTGCCAGCAGTTATTCGAGGGGGTCTGAAGCTTTCTTT. Protein product: CASSYSRGSEAFF.

This clonotype has just a few counts. A much bigger clone sits one base away, suggesting this may be a read error. The rearrangement joins TRBV5-4 to TRBJ2-3; tentatively, D is TRBD1 or TRBD2 (6 bases each). The CDR3 has 14 residues. Germline values: CDR1 SGHNT, CDR2 YYREEE (reference sequence). The V end was cut by 10 bases, the J end by 5 bases, with 20 bases between. DNA of the CDR3: TGTGCCGGCACCCTCGGAGGGGGTGTAGATACGCAGTATTTT. Protein sequence: CAGTLGGGVDTQYF.

Comment on this clonotype: This may arise from a read error, as a much more abundant clone is one base away. This sequence joins TRBV7-2 and TRBJ2-3; 11 bases line up with TRBD2. Germline lookup yields CDR1 SGHTA and CDR2 FQGNSA. CDR3 length: 16 residues. In DNA, the CDR3 is TGTGCCAGCAGCCCCTTACTAGCGGGGGCGACAGATGCGCAGTATTTT. Translation: CASSPLLAGATDAQYF.

V and J are TRBV7-9 and TRBJ2-1, with D unclear. The CDR3 contains 16 residues. With 5 bases removed from V and 4 bases from J, the gap between germline ends came to 18 bases. Germline V gene lookup returns CDR1 SEHNR and CDR2 FQNEAQ (reference sequence). The chain's CDR3 is CASSPMDVPRYNEQFF. The CDR3 DNA reads as TGTGCCAGCAGCCCAATGGATGTTCCTAGATACAATGAGCAGTTCTTC.

About this clonotype itself: Mismatch with germline at one junction end may stem from a read error. Written as DNA, the CDR3 is TGTGCCAGCAGTTTACAGGGGGAGAATGGCTGCACCTTC. As protein: CASSLQGENGCTF. V is TRBV12-3 or TRBV12-4 and J is TRBJ1-2; 7 bases agree with TRBD1. CDR3 size: 13 residues.

A word on this clonotype: At one of its ends the junction is not consistent with the germline gene, which may arise from a read error. The chain uses TRBV7-2 and TRBJ2-5; TRBD1 is a possible D gene (6 bases). The DNA end is more similar to TRBJ2-7, so the J call may be wrong. This CDR3 contains 14 residues. Per the germline V gene, CDR1 is SGHTA and CDR2 is FQGNSA. The CDR3 coding sequence is TGTGCCGGCAGCCCCTTTAGAGGGGGTGCCGAGCAGTACTTC. Its protein is CAGSPFRGGAEQYF.

This clonotype occurred a few times. The rearrangement joins TRBV3-1 to TRBJ1-2, with 11 bases that match TRBD1. V was clipped by 4 bases and J by 6 bases; unmatched bases: 4. There are 14 residues in the CDR3. The V gene's germline CDR1 is LGHDT and CDR2 YNNKEL (reference sequence). The CDR3 here is CASSRGQGVDGYTF. The CDR3 bases are TGTGCCAGCAGCCGGGGACAGGGGGTTGATGGCTACACCTTC.

This clonotype showed up many times. V gene TRBV5-1 combines with J gene TRBJ2-7; possible D gene TRBD2, 6 bases. V lost 5 bases and J lost 6, with 18 bases in between. The germline V gene has CDR1 SGHRS and CDR2 YFSETQ. The CDR3 sequence is 14 residues long. Here the CDR3 DNA reads TGCGCCAGCAGTCATACCACTAGCTTCGGCGAGCAGTACTTC. The encoded protein is CASSHTTSFGEQYF. The complete variable domain, with remaining parts taken from reference TRBV5-1 and TRBJ2-7, reads KAGVTQTPRYLIKTRGQQVTLSCSPISGHRSVSWYQQTPGQGLQFLFEYFSETQRNKGNFPGRFSGRQFSNSRSEMNVSTLELGDSALYLCASSHTTSFGEQYFGPGTRLTVT.